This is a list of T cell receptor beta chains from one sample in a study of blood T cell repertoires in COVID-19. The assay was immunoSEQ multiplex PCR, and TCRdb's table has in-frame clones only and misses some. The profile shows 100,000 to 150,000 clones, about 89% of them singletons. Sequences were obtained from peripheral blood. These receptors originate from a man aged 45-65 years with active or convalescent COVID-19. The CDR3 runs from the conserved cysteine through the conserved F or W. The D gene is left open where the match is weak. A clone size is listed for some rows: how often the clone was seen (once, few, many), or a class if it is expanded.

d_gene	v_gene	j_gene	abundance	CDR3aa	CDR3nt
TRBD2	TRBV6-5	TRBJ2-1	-	CASSYVSVAGGEQFF	TGTGCCAGCAGTTACGTGTCGGTAGCGGGAGGGGAGCAGTTCTTC
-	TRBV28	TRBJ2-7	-	CASLSGSFHEQYF	TGTGCCAGTTTATCCGGGAGCTTCCACGAGCAGTACTTC
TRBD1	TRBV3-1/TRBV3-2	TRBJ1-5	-	CASSRRQGPGNQPQHF	TGTGCCAGCAGCCGTCGACAGGGCCCGGGCAATCAGCCCCAGCATTTT
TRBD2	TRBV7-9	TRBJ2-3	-	CASSLYQTSGSSDTQYF	TGTGCCAGCAGCTTATACCAGACTAGCGGGAGTTCAGATACGCAGTATTTT
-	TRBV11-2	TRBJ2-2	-	CASSLDTTAENTGELFF	TGTGCCAGCAGCTTAGATACCACAGCAGAGAACACCGGGGAGCTGTTTTTT
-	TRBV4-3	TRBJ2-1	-	CASSQRHSYNEQFF	TGCGCCAGCAGCCAACGACATTCCTACAATGAGCAGTTCTTC
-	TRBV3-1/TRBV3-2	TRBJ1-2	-	CASSQDHFRRGGYTF	TGTGCCAGCAGCCAAGATCATTTCAGGAGGGGTGGCTACACCTTC
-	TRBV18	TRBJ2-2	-	CASSPLASSRRPGELFF	TGTGCCAGCTCACCCCTTGCTTCGAGTAGGAGGCCCGGGGAGCTGTTTTTT
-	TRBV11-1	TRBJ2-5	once	CASSFGFGETQYF	TGTGCCAGCAGCTTTGGGTTCGGGGAGACCCAGTACTTC
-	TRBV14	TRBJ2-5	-	CASSQVDFATQYF	TGTGCCAGCAGCCAAGTAGACTTTGCGACCCAGTACTTC
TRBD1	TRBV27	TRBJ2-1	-	CASRAWDSSYNEQFF	TGTGCCAGCAGAGCTTGGGACAGCTCCTACAATGAGCAGTTCTTC
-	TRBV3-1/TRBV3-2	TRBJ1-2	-	CASSLGGARDYGYTF	TGTGCCAGCAGCCTTGGGGGGGCGCGGGATTATGGCTACACCTTC
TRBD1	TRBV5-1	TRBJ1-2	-	CAYRDRGHGYTF	TGCGCCTACCGGGACAGGGGGCATGGCTACACCTTC
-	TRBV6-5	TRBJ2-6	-	CASSLTVWANVLTF	TGTGCCAGCAGTCTAACAGTCTGGGCCAACGTCCTGACTTTC
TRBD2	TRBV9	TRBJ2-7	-	CASSVVCGGPRTYEQYF	TGTGCCAGCAGCGTAGTATGCGGGGGGCCTAGAACCTACGAGCAGTACTTC
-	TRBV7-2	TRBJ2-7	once	CASSAGLGSHEQYF	TGTGCCAGCAGCGCTGGACTGGGGTCCCACGAGCAGTACTTC
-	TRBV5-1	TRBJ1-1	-	CASSGQPNTEAFF	TGCGCCAGCAGCGGACAGCCGAACACTGAAGCTTTCTTT
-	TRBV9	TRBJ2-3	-	CASSDGGVRTDTQYF	TGTGCCAGCAGCGACGGCGGGGTTCGCACAGATACGCAGTATTTT
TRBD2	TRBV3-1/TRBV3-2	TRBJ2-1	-	CASSQSAGRDSNEQFF	TGTGCCAGCAGCCAGTCAGCGGGAAGGGATAGCAATGAGCAGTTCTTC
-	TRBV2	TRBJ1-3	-	CASSVGQSGNTIYF	TGTGCCAGCAGTGTTGGGCAGTCTGGAAACACCATATATTTT
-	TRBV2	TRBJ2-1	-	CASRPMRVSSYNEQFF	TGTGCCAGCCGTCCTATGAGAGTGAGCTCCTACAATGAGCAGTTCTTC
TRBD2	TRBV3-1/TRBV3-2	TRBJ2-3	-	CASSAFGGRGTDTQYF	TGTGCCAGCAGCGCGTTTGGCGGGAGAGGAACAGATACGCAGTATTTT